Listed below are T cell receptor beta chains from one sample, sequenced in a study of CD8+ T cells in alopecia areata. TCRdb keeps only in-frame clones here, not all; method: immunoSEQ multiplex PCR. Of about 76,000 clones listed, approximately 64% are singletons. This material consisted of CD8+ T cells sorted from blood, taken at week 24, from a patient treated with tofacitinib. Every receptor here comes from a human donor with alopecia areata. Each CDR3 is given with its conserved first and last residue. Fields, in order: D gene, J gene, clone size, V gene, CDR3 DNA, CDR3 protein. D genes are given only for firm matches. Clone size is given for some rows only: seen once, a few or many times, or a class if the clone is expanded.

-,TRBJ2-1,-,TRBV29-1,TGCAGCGTTGAGACATCTGCGCAGTTAAATGAGCAGTTCTTC,CSVETSAQLNEQFF
-,TRBJ2-7,-,TRBV2,TGTGCCAGCAGTGACGTTACTGGCGAGCAGTACTTC,CASSDVTGEQYF
-,TRBJ1-6,once,TRBV13,TGTGCCAGCAGCTTAGGATTTCTCCCAGAACCCAATTCACCCCTCCACTTT,CASSLGFLPEPNSPLHF
-,TRBJ1-5,-,TRBV10-3,TGTGCCATCAGTCCAGGGAGCAATCAGCCCCAGCATTTT,CAISPGSNQPQHF
TRBD2,TRBJ2-7,few,TRBV2,TGTGCCAGCAGTGTGGTAAATGGGCGGGAGGCCTCCTACGAGCAGTACTTC,CASSVVNGREASYEQYF
-,TRBJ1-6,-,TRBV12-5,TGTGCTAGTGGTCGGAAACCGGGACAAAGCTCCTATAATTCACCCCTCCACTTT,CASGRKPGQSSYNSPLHF
-,TRBJ2-1,-,TRBV30,TGTGCCTGGTACGGGACACCTAACAATGAGCAGTTCTTC,CAWYGTPNNEQFF
-,TRBJ2-7,-,TRBV27,TGTGCCAGCAGCTTATCTTCGACAGGTCCTTACGAGCAGTACTTC,CASSLSSTGPYEQYF
-,TRBJ1-2,-,TRBV4-3,TGCGCCAGCAGCCCCCAGGCGGGACACCGCTATGGCTACACCTTC,CASSPQAGHRYGYTF
-,TRBJ2-1,-,TRBV4-1,TGCGCCAGCAGCCAAGGCCGGGCACCAGATTACAATGAGCAGTTCTTC,CASSQGRAPDYNEQFF
-,TRBJ2-7,-,TRBV29-1,TGCAGCGTGAGGACAGGGAGGGACGAGCAGTACTTC,CSVRTGRDEQYF
TRBD1,TRBJ2-7,-,TRBV6-1,TGTGCCAGCAGTGGTTGGACAGGGGAGAAACCCTACGAGCAGTACTTC,CASSGWTGEKPYEQYF
-,TRBJ2-2,few,TRBV6-4,TGTGCCAGCAGTGACGCGGGCCCCCGAACAACCGGGGAGCTGTTTTTT,CASSDAGPRTTGELFF
-,TRBJ1-1,-,TRBV6-5,TGTGCCAGCAGTTACTTCGGGCCTAACACTGAAGCTTTCTTT,CASSYFGPNTEAFF
TRBD1,TRBJ1-4,-,TRBV4-3,TGCGCCAGCAGCCAGTACAGGGGGCTAGGTGAAAAACTGTTTTTT,CASSQYRGLGEKLFF
TRBD1,TRBJ2-3,few,TRBV5-1,TGCGCCAGCAGCTTGGATCCGACAGGGGAGAGGGATACGCAGTATTTT,CASSLDPTGERDTQYF
TRBD1,TRBJ2-7,-,TRBV7-9,TGTGCCAGCAGCGTCGACAGGGCGTCCTACGAGCAGTACTTC,CASSVDRASYEQYF
-,TRBJ1-2,-,TRBV7-9,TGTGCCAGCAGCGGGCGGACGGCGGGGGGAGGCTATGGCTACACCTTC,CASSGRTAGGGYGYTF
TRBD1,TRBJ1-1,-,TRBV27,TGTGCCATCTCGACAGGGGAAGGCACTGAAGCTTTCTTT,CAISTGEGTEAFF
TRBD2,TRBJ2-7,-,TRBV11-2,TGTGCCAGCAGCGCTCTAGCGGGTTTCTACGAGCAGTACTTC,CASSALAGFYEQYF
-,TRBJ2-5,-,TRBV6-1,TGTGCCAGCAGAACGGGAGAGACCCAGTACTTC,CASRTGETQYF
-,TRBJ1-1,-,TRBV30,TGTGCCTGGAGTGTGGGGTGGAACACTGAAGCTTTCTTT,CAWSVGWNTEAFF
TRBD2,TRBJ2-1,-,TRBV7-2,TGTGCCAGCAGCTTAAGCCTAGCGGGAAATACTGAGCAGTTCTTC,CASSLSLAGNTEQFF
TRBD1,TRBJ1-2,-,TRBV7-9,TGTGCCAGCAGCTTATCGGGACAGGGGGTCGGCTACACCTTC,CASSLSGQGVGYTF
TRBD1,TRBJ2-7,few,TRBV5-1,TGCGCCAGCAGCCTGGACAGGGGGGATTCCTACGAGCAGTACTTC,CASSLDRGDSYEQYF
TRBD2,TRBJ2-2,-,TRBV7-9,TGTGCCAGCAGCTCATCACTAGCGGAGGGCGGGAACACCGGGGAGCTGTTTTTT,CASSSSLAEGGNTGELFF
-,TRBJ2-7,-,TRBV29-1,TGCAGCGTTGAAGACGGGGCGGGACAAGTCTACGAGCAGTACTTC,CSVEDGAGQVYEQYF
-,TRBJ2-5,-,TRBV7-2,TGTGCCAGCAGCGGAGGGGGCCAGGAGACCCAGTACTTC,CASSGGGQETQYF
-,TRBJ2-1,-,TRBV4-3,TGCGCCAGCAGCCAAGAATTAGTAACAGGGCTTAACAATGAGCAGTTCTTC,CASSQELVTGLNNEQFF
TRBD2,TRBJ2-1,-,TRBV27,TGTGCCAGCAGCTTCGCGGGGGGCAATGAGCAGTTCTTC,CASSFAGGNEQFF
TRBD1,TRBJ1-5,-,TRBV5-1,TGCGCCAGCAGTTTGACAGGGGACAATCAGCCCCAGCATTTT,CASSLTGDNQPQHF
TRBD1,TRBJ2-4,-,TRBV5-1,TGCGCCAGCAAGGGACAGGGAAAAAACATTCAGTACTTC,CASKGQGKNIQYF
-,TRBJ1-5,few,TRBV5-6,TGTGCCAGCAGCTTGGGGGGGCGCGGGCAGCCCCAGCATTTT,CASSLGGRGQPQHF
-,TRBJ1-2,few,TRBV5-4,TGTGCCAGCAGCCCTGTAACGGACAACTATGGCTACACCTTC,CASSPVTDNYGYTF
-,TRBJ2-7,few,TRBV7-9,TGTGCCAGCAGCCACAGGGCTTTCGGCGAGCAGTACTTC,CASSHRAFGEQYF
-,TRBJ2-1,-,TRBV4-3,TGCGCCAGCAGCCAAGATACTAGCTCTTCTGGCAATGAGCAGTTCTTC,CASSQDTSSSGNEQFF
-,TRBJ2-7,-,TRBV6-4,TGTGCCAGCAGTTCCTGTACATCCTTC,CASSSCTSF
-,TRBJ2-7,-,TRBV4-1,TGCGCCAGCAGCCAAGATCCCGCCAACTACGAGCAGTACTTC,CASSQDPANYEQYF
TRBD1,TRBJ1-2,once,TRBV4-1,TGCGCCAGCAGCCAAGTGGGACAGGGTTATGGCTACACCTTC,CASSQVGQGYGYTF
TRBD2,TRBJ2-2,-,TRBV29-1,TGCAGCGGATTGGGACGGGCCCTAGCGGGAGGCACCGGGGAGCTGTTTTTT,CSGLGRALAGGTGELFF
TRBD1,TRBJ1-5,-,TRBV27,TGTGCCAGCAATCCAGGGGGACTCAATCAGCCCCAGCATTTT,CASNPGGLNQPQHF
-,TRBJ1-1,-,TRBV29-1,TGCAGCCCCACTGTCATGAACACTGAAGCTTTCTTT,CSPTVMNTEAFF
TRBD1,TRBJ1-1,-,TRBV7-9,TGTGCCAGCAGCTGGAGACAGGGGCAACTAACGAACACTGAAGCTTTCTTT,CASSWRQGQLTNTEAFF
TRBD1,TRBJ1-2,-,TRBV7-9,TGTGCCAGCGAAGACAGGGGATCTTCCTATTATGGCTACACCTTC,CASEDRGSSYYGYTF
TRBD1,TRBJ2-5,-,TRBV18,TGTGCCAGCTCACCGAGAGGACAGGGACAAGAGACCCAGTACTTC,CASSPRGQGQETQYF
-,TRBJ2-7,-,TRBV27,TGTGCCAGCAGTTTAGATGGCTACGAGCAGTACTTC,CASSLDGYEQYF
-,TRBJ2-7,-,TRBV14,TGTGCCAGCAGCCCTTATTCTGGGGCGGACGGGGTCTACGAGCAGTACTTC,CASSPYSGADGVYEQYF
TRBD2,TRBJ2-1,-,TRBV27,TGTGCCAGCAGTCACCGACTAGCGGGAGAAAATGAGCAGTTCTTC,CASSHRLAGENEQFF